Below, one T cell receptor beta chain is given with its context. Antigen unknown. Clones were sequenced by immunoSEQ multiplex PCR, and TCRdb holds only the in-frame ones, with some missing. The repertoire holds about 120,000 clones, with around nine tenths as singletons. This specimen belongs to a study of cytomegalovirus exposure and HLA in healthy donors. The study's findings and limits: Associated with cytomegalovirus, according to the listing, were 150 to 200 TCR beta chains.

This sequence originates from a woman between 18 and 30 years old in good health and CMV-seronegative. Sequencing input: PBMCs.

CDR3 DNA sequence: TGTGCCAGCAATATAGGCGGGACAGCTTCCTCCTACGAGCAGTACTTC. As protein: CASNIGGTASSYEQYF. This rearrangement joins TRBV28 to TRBJ2-7; D perhaps matches TRBD1 (7 bases). This CDR3 contains 16 residues. Germline CDR1 and CDR2: MDHEN and SYDVKM. Deletions cut 7 bases from V and 0 bases from J, with 19 bases between.